Following are 16 T cell receptor beta chains from one sample sequenced in a study of shared clonotypes between healthy human individuals. Libraries were prepared by immunoSEQ multiplex PCR; TCRdb keeps only in-frame clonotypes and omits some of them. The data contain fewer than 650,000 clones, 76% of them seen just once; the ten biggest clones take up 10% to 15%. The specimen sequenced was PBMCs. The source is a woman between 40 and 55 years old in good health. Some clones in this sample may be carry-over from other donors' samples.

The V call is TRBV7-8, the J call TRBJ2-1; no definite D call. The germline V gene encodes CDR1 SGHVS and CDR2 FQNEAQ. V lost 0 bases, J lost 7 bases, and 13 bases lay in between. The CDR3 spans 15 residues. CDR3 DNA sequence: TGTGCCAGCAGCTTAGCGGGATGGGAAGCTAATGAGCAGTTCTTC. The encoded protein is CASSLAGWEANEQFF.

This clone has just one count. The chain combines TRBV5-1 with TRBJ2-3, with D perhaps matching TRBD1 (6 bases). V lost 0 bases, J lost 4 bases, and 9 bases lay in between. This CDR3 comprises 14 residues. Germline V gene sequence: CDR1 SGHRS, CDR2 YFSETQ. CDR3 region: CASSLGGQSDTQYF. The DNA of the CDR3 is TGCGCCAGCAGCTTGGGAGGACAGTCAGATACGCAGTATTTT. The full variable domain, its missing parts supplied by reference TRBV5-1 and TRBJ2-3, is KAGVTQTPRYLIKTRGQQVTLSCSPISGHRSVSWYQQTPGQGLQFLFEYFSETQRNKGNFPGRFSGRQFSNSRSEMNVSTLELGDSALYLCASSLGGQSDTQYFGPGTRLTVL.

The genes are TRBV7-8 and TRBJ2-7, with D possibly being TRBD2 (5 bases). V was pared by 4 bases and J by 2 bases, with 12 bases between. Germline V gives CDR1 SGHVS, CDR2 FQNEAQ. CDR3 length: 14 residues. The CDR3 protein is CASSWTAGPYEQYF. The CDR3, as DNA: TGTGCCAGCAGCTGGACTGCTGGCCCCTACGAGCAGTACTTC.

The CDR3 is CASSLDRPGQGVFQPQHF. CDR3 coding DNA: TGTGCCAGCAGCTTAGATCGCCCGGGACAGGGGGTTTTTCAGCCCCAGCATTTT. V gene TRBV11-2 combines with J gene TRBJ1-5; 11 nucleotides line up with TRBD1. The CDR3 spans 18 residues. Germline V gives CDR1 SGHAT, CDR2 FQNNGV. Losses at the gene ends were 0 bases for V and 6 bases for J; bases not matched to a gene: 10.

The chain uses TRBV6-4 and TRBJ2-1, with 10 bases lining up with TRBD2. V lost 10 bases and J lost 5; bases outside the gene matches: 20. The CDR3 length is 18 residues. Per the germline V gene, CDR1 is MRHNA and CDR2 is SNTAGT. The CDR3 region is CATLGGGDLAGANNEQFF. CDR3 coding DNA: TGTGCCACCCTGGGGGGGGGCGATCTAGCGGGGGCTAACAATGAGCAGTTCTTC.

This chain joins TRBV28 and TRBJ1-2; D possibly corresponds to TRBD1 (6 bases). V shed 6 bases and J shed 4 bases, with 24 bases lying between them. The length of the CDR3 is 17 residues. CDR1 MDHEN and CDR2 SYDVKM come from the germline V gene. This CDR3 is CASSQPPGGGQGYGYTF. The CDR3 DNA is TGTGCCAGCAGCCAACCCCCGGGAGGGGGGCAAGGCTATGGCTACACCTTC.

V and J are TRBV30 and TRBJ2-7; D may match TRBD1 or TRBD2 (5 bases each). Germline CDR1 is GTSNPN and CDR2 is SVGIG (reference sequence). With 5 bases removed from V and 3 bases from J, the gap between germline ends came to 11 bases. The CDR3 spans 12 residues. The CDR3 nucleotides read TGTGCCTGGTCCCCGGGGCTCTACGAGCAGTACTTC. It translates to CAWSPGLYEQYF.

A word on this clone: The sample has other DNA sequences that encode this CDR3 too. CDR3 protein: CASSPAQETQYF. CDR3 bases: TGTGCCAGCTCACCCGCACAAGAGACCCAGTACTTC. The chain has TRBV18 and TRBJ2-5, with D hard to call. Germline V CDR1 and CDR2: KGHSH, LQKENI. The CDR3 loop spans 12 amino acids. The V end was cut by 3 bases, the J end by 2 bases, with 4 bases between.

DNA of the CDR3: TGTGCCATTCAGCGGGAGGGATTCACAGATACGCAGTATTTT. Residues: CAIQREGFTDTQYF. The chain recombines TRBV10-3 with TRBJ2-3; TRBD2 aligns across 10 bases. Trimming removed 9 bases from V and 2 bases from J; junction bases left unmatched: 5. Germline loops: CDR1 ENHRY, CDR2 SYGVKD. The CDR3 is 14 amino acids.

Comment on this clone: This sample also contains other DNA sequences that code for the same CDR3. The chain recombines TRBV5-1 with TRBJ1-3; no reliable D call. The germline gives CDR1 SGHRS, CDR2 YFSETQ. The germline V and J ends were trimmed by 0 bases and 3 bases, with 7 bases remaining between them. The CDR3 contains 14 residues. CDR3 loop: CASSLVGYGNTIYF. The CDR3 coding sequence is TGCGCCAGCAGCTTGGTAGGGTATGGAAACACCATATATTTT.

Remarks on this clone: At one boundary the junction diverges from the germline segment, which might be a read error. This sample also contains other DNA sequences that code for the same CDR3. The V gene is TRBV25-1, the J gene TRBJ2-3; a weak D match, TRBD2 (6 bases). Germline CDR1 and CDR2: MGHDK and SYGVNS. The length of the CDR3 is 15 residues. The CDR3 is CASSAPGLSTDTQYF. The CDR3 nucleotides are TGTGCCAGCAGTGCACCGGGACTCTCCACAGATACCCAGTATTTT.

Comment on this clone: The same CDR3 also results from other DNA sequences found in this sample. The J gene is TRBJ1-1, the V gene TRBV5-4, with D unresolved. Trimming stripped 0 bases from V and 8 bases from J, with 14 bases between. Per the germline V gene, CDR1 is SGHNT and CDR2 is YYREEE (reference sequence). The CDR3 sequence is 14 residues long. In DNA, the CDR3 is TGTGCCAGCAGCTTGGGTGGAGACCGACTGGAAGCTTTCTTT. Translated, it gives CASSLGGDRLEAFF.

The rearrangement joins TRBV4-3 to TRBJ1-1; TRBD1 might be the D (6 bases). This CDR3 has 15 residues. V lost 4 bases and J 5 bases, leaving 17 bases between the germline ends. Per germline, CDR1 LGHNA and CDR2 YSLEER. CDR3 residues: CASSPASQGGTEAFF. The CDR3 DNA is TGCGCCAGCAGCCCCGCCTCACAGGGAGGGACTGAAGCTTTCTTT.

This chain links TRBV28 with TRBJ1-2; perhaps TRBD1 as D (6 bases). Germline V lookup: CDR1 MDHEN, CDR2 SYDVKM. The CDR3 consists of 16 residues. V lost 3 bases, J lost 8 bases, and 22 bases lay in between. CDR3 DNA: TGTGCCAGCAGTTTTGCAACCACAGGGTGGGGAGGAGGCTACACCTTC. This translates into CASSFATTGWGGGYTF.

The rearrangement joins TRBV2 to TRBJ2-4, with 7 bases matching TRBD2. The CDR3 has 14 amino acids. Germline trimming cut 8 bases from V and 1 base from J; bases unmatched to any gene: 5. Germline V gene data show CDR1 as SNHLY and CDR2 as FYNNEI. Here the CDR3 DNA reads TGTGCCAGCGGGGGAGGGTTGGCCAAAAACATTCAGTACTTC. It yields the protein CASGGGLAKNIQYF.

This clone was counted between two and nine times. The chain is built from TRBV7-2 and TRBJ2-7; 10 bases line up with TRBD2. CDR3 length: 15 residues. Looked up from germline, CDR1 is SGHTA and CDR2 is FQGNSA. V was pared by 5 bases and J by 9 bases, with 13 bases of the junction left unmatched. The CDR3 DNA sequence: TGTGCCAGCAGCCCAAGGGGACTAGCGTCGAACCCGCAGTACTTC. It specifies CASSPRGLASNPQYF.